This T cell receptor (beta chain) was sequenced in a study of T-cell memory formation after mild COVID-19. Study-level information: The TCR clusters were mostly specific to one donor.

A few counts support this clonotype. What it binds is not known. Constant-segment primers served in 5'RACE that generated TCR alpha and TCR beta cDNA libraries bearing sample barcodes and UMIs. TCRdb reanalysed the 5' RACE reads using MiXCR and keeps one entry per CDR3 protein. The data show 110,000 to 150,000 distinct CDR3 sequences, approximately 26% seen once. Regarding the study as a whole: Among clones contracting day 15 to 85, CD4/CD8 was balanced, whereas later expanders leaned CD4+. Researchers found some responding clones in pre-infection memory, a sign that cross-reactive memory joined.

Trimming shortened V by 1 base and J by 4 bases, and 14 bases separated the two germline ends. The CDR3 runs to 15 residues. The germline V gene has CDR1 SGHRS and CDR2 YFSETQ. Source material: PBMCs or a T cell subset sorted from them (not recorded which). V and J are TRBV5-1 and TRBJ1-1; D is perhaps TRBD1 (6 bases). This clonotype originated in an adult woman who had mild COVID-19 (a few samples of this study predate the infection). Cell type and time point are not known. The CDR3 DNA sequence: TGCGCCAGCAGCTTGACCCCGCTACAGGGCACTGAAGCTTTCTTT. Translating gives CASSLTPLQGTEAFF. Based on the CDR3 plus reference TRBV5-1 and TRBJ1-1, the full variable domain is KAGVTQTPRYLIKTRGQQVTLSCSPISGHRSVSWYQQTPGQGLQFLFEYFSETQRNKGNFPGRFSGRQFSNSRSEMNVSTLELGDSALYLCASSLTPLQGTEAFFGQGTRLTVV.